The 22 T cell receptor beta chains given below trace back to one sample, sequenced in a study of metastatic and nonmetastatic thyroid tumors (dated by TCRdb to 2020 to 2022). Library generation was performed with PCR. The instrument was an Illumina HiSeq 4000. In-frame beta chains were kept once TCRdb had trimmed the public reads at Q25 with fastp and called clones with MiXCR. The sample has over 65,000 clones on record, around 13% of them singletons. Of the sample, 7% to 10% falls within the top ten clones. None of the patients had been given any treatment before thyroid surgery. Material for sequencing was tumor tissue. Receptors originate from a female donor with papillary thyroid cancer or a benign thyroid nodule (not recorded which). Some clones in this sample may be carry-over from other donors' samples.

This clone was detected many times. Different DNA sequences within this sample yield the same CDR3. This chain connects TRBV7-3 to TRBJ2-3, with 14 bases aligning to TRBD2. The CDR3 is 17 residues long. Trimming removed 5 bases from V and 3 bases from J; junction bases left unmatched: 7. Germline CDR1 SGHTA, CDR2 FQGTGA. The CDR3 nucleotides are TGTGCCAGCAGCACCCCGCGGACTAGCGGGAGGACAGATACGCAGTATTTT. The encoded protein is CASSTPRTSGRTDTQYF.

This clone was observed many times. The CDR3: CASSETYYNEQFF. The CDR3 coding sequence is TGTGCCAGCAGTGAAACCTACTACAATGAGCAGTTCTTC. This chain uses TRBV6-1 with TRBJ2-1; D unclear. From germline, CDR1 is MNHNS and CDR2 SASEGT. The CDR3 has 13 residues. Trimming took off 2 bases at V and 3 bases at J, with 5 bases between the two ends.

Details on this clone: A much more abundant neighbour one base away suggests this may be a read error. This sequence joins TRBV24-1 and TRBJ2-2, with unresolved D. Per germline, CDR1 KGHDR and CDR2 SFDVKD. The CDR3 extends over 13 amino acids. V was shortened by 12 bases and J by 6 bases, with 16 bases between the two germline ends. DNA for the CDR3: TGTGCCGCTAGTAGGGCCTTCGCCGGGGAGCTGTTTTTT. Encoded protein: CAASRAFAGELFF.

This clone was counted many times. The genes are TRBV30 and TRBJ2-5; perhaps TRBD2 as D (6 bases). The CDR3 spans 13 residues. Trimming took 0 bases from V and 5 from J, leaving 10 bases between them. In germline, CDR1 is GTSNPN, CDR2 SVGIG (reference sequence). The CDR3 is CAWSVGGKETQYF. CDR3 bases: TGTGCCTGGAGTGTAGGCGGGAAGGAGACCCAGTACTTC.

In nucleotides, the CDR3 is TGCGCCAGCGGGACTAGCGGGGGGTCCTACGAGCAGTACTTC. Protein product: CASGTSGGSYEQYF. V is TRBV10-2 and J is TRBJ2-7, with 15 positions matching TRBD2. There are 14 residues in the CDR3. Trimming took 8 bases from V and 1 from J; bases not matched to a gene: 0. Germline V gene data show CDR1 as WSHSY and CDR2 as SAAADI.

In this sample, this clone turned up many times. The chain carries TRBV5-1 and TRBJ2-1; TRBD2 matches at 8 bases. This CDR3 spans 17 amino acids. CDR1 and CDR2 (germline): SGHRS, YFSETQ. Trimming cost V 0 bases and J 4 bases; bases outside gene matches: 9. DNA of the CDR3: TGCGCCAGCAGCTTGGAGAGGGGACTAGGTTTTTACAATGAGCAGTTCTTC. As protein: CASSLERGLGFYNEQFF.

In this sample, this clone turned up many times. The sample has other DNA sequences that encode this CDR3 too. The rearrangement uses TRBV7-1 and TRBJ2-1, with TRBD2 matching over 8 bases. TRBV7-1 is an open reading frame whose function is uncertain. Unmatched junction bases numbered 13, after V lost 3 bases and J lost 0 bases. The CDR3 loop spans 19 amino acids. CDR3 sequence: CASSSGVGAGAGSYNEQFF. CDR3 coding DNA: TGTGCCAGCAGCTCCGGCGTGGGAGCGGGAGCGGGCTCCTACAATGAGCAGTTCTTC.

There are a few counts of this clone. This may be a read error: a much more frequent sequence differs by one nucleotide. The rearrangement joins TRBV6-1 to TRBJ2-6; D ambiguous. The V end was cut by 10 bases, the J end by 4 bases, with 11 bases between. This CDR3 has 13 residues. Germline values: CDR1 MNHNS, CDR2 SASEGT. CDR3 residues: CATRSPGANVLTF. The CDR3 DNA follows: TGTGCCACCAGGTCTCCCGGGGCCAACGTCCTGACTTTC.

As regards this clone: One base away lies a much larger clone, so this may be a sequencing read error. The sample contains more than one DNA sequence encoding this CDR3. This chain joins TRBV2 and TRBJ2-5; weak D call: TRBD1 (8 bases). CDR1 and CDR2 (germline): SNHLY, FYNNEI. V lost 7 bases, J lost 4 bases, and 31 bases lay in between. The CDR3 contains 19 residues. The CDR3: CASNRQRSGRGTGGETQYF. Here the CDR3 DNA reads TGTGCCAGCAACCGACAGCGTAGCGGGCGCGGGACAGGAGGAGAGACCCAGTACTTC.

In regard to this clone: This may arise from a read error, as a much more abundant clone is one base away. The genes are TRBV20-1 and TRBJ1-1; D is perhaps TRBD1 (6 bases). Germline-derived CDR1 and CDR2 are DFQATT and SNEGSKA (reference sequence). V was cut by 6 bases and J by 4 bases, with 18 bases left in between. The length of the CDR3 is 14 residues. CDR3 sequence: CSATSPGVGTEAFF. CDR3 bases: TGCAGTGCCACGTCCCCAGGGGTGGGCACTGAAGCTTTCTTT.

This clone came up many times. This sequence joins TRBV6-1 and TRBJ2-3; D may match TRBD1 or TRBD2 (5 bases each). CDR1 is MNHNS and CDR2 is SASEGT in the germline V gene. This CDR3 has 12 amino acids. V gave up 8 bases and J gave up 4 bases, with 10 bases separating them. CDR3 sequence (DNA): TGTGCCAGCGTTGGGGGAGCAGATACGCAGTATTTT. Its protein product is CASVGGADTQYF.

This clone was counted at least ten times. The chain carries TRBV5-6 and TRBJ2-7; 11 bases are shared with TRBD2. Per germline, CDR1 SGHDT and CDR2 YYEEEE. This CDR3 is 17 amino acids long. V lost 3 bases to trimming and J lost 6 bases; unmatched junction nucleotides: 14. The CDR3 region is CASSYGGPLAGVSEQYF. The CDR3 DNA reads as TGTGCCAGCAGCTACGGGGGGCCACTAGCGGGAGTATCCGAGCAGTACTTC.

A note on this clone: At one end, the junction sequence differs from germline, possibly due to a read error. The chain links TRBV2 to TRBJ2-5; no clear D gene. CDR3 length equals 15 residues. Per germline, CDR1 SNHLY and CDR2 FYNNEI. In DNA, the CDR3 is TGTGCCAGTAGTGAAAGGTCGATAGCTGGGAAGACCGAGTACTTC. This gives the protein CASSERSIAGKTEYF.

This clone was picked up many times. This chain connects TRBV6-1 to TRBJ2-2; D not resolved. CDR1 is MNHNS and CDR2 is SASEGT in the germline V gene. This CDR3 is 11 amino acids long. Trimming cost V 10 bases and J 5 bases, with 8 bases left between them. In nucleotides, the CDR3 is TGTGCCACCCTGAGTACCGGGGAGCTGTTTTTT. Translating it yields CATLSTGELFF.

This clone was picked up a small number of times. The rearrangement uses TRBV9 and TRBJ2-4; tentative D call: TRBD2 (6 bases). This CDR3 contains 17 residues. Deletions cut 1 base from V and 5 bases from J, with 19 bases between. The germline CDR1 and CDR2 sequences are SGDLS and YYNGEE. CDR3 bases: TGTGCCAGCAGCGTAATAGACGGAGGAGCGGGCGAAAACATTCAGTACTTC. Translation: CASSVIDGGAGENIQYF.

This clone was counted ten times or more. V usage is TRBV9 and J usage is TRBJ2-1; unclear D gene. This CDR3 has 16 amino acids. V was cut by 0 bases and J by 6 bases, with 16 bases left in between. CDR1 and CDR2 from the germline V gene are SGDLS and YYNGEE. The CDR3 sequence: CASSVVGSSEGNEQFF. CDR3 coding DNA: TGTGCCAGCAGCGTAGTTGGATCATCGGAAGGCAATGAGCAGTTCTTC. The complete variable domain, with remaining parts taken from reference TRBV9 and TRBJ2-1, reads DSGVTQTPKHLITATGQRVTLRCSPRSGDLSVYWYQQSLDQGLQFLIQYYNGEERAKGNILERFSAQQFPDLHSELNLSSLELGDSALYFCASSVVGSSEGNEQFFGPGTRLTVL.

Concerning this clone itself: The junction differs from germline at one of its ends, possibly a read error. This chain joins TRBV6-5 and TRBJ2-7, with D perhaps TRBD2 (5 bases). The V gene's germline CDR1 is MNHEY and CDR2 SVGAGI. CDR3 size: 15 residues. This CDR3 is CASSYGRVLSYDQYF. The CDR3 bases are TGTGCCAGCAGTTACGGGCGGGTCCTATCCTACGATCAGTACTTC.

This clone was found many times. V and J are TRBV19 and TRBJ2-5; D is ambiguous. The CDR3 is 13 amino acids. Germline V gives CDR1 LNHDA, CDR2 SQIVND (reference sequence). The V gene lost 3 bases and the J gene lost 1 base, with 6 bases spanning the gap. CDR3 amino acids: CASSIKVQETQYF. The CDR3 DNA reads as TGTGCCAGTAGTATCAAAGTCCAAGAGACCCAGTACTTC.

As regards this clone: This may come from a read error, since a much larger clone is one base off. The CDR3 region is CASSLFEGSEKLFF. DNA of the CDR3: TGTGCCAGCAGCTTGTTCGAGGGCAGTGAAAAACTGTTTTTT. The gene calls are TRBV7-2 and TRBJ1-4; D is undetermined. The germline V gene encodes CDR1 SGHTA and CDR2 FQGNSA. Trimming left V 3 bases short and J 7 bases short, with 12 bases between. This CDR3 is built from 14 residues.

This clone was recorded many times. The rearrangement links TRBV28 to TRBJ1-1; D remains unclear. Germline V lookup: CDR1 MDHEN, CDR2 SYDVKM. The CDR3 extends over 12 amino acids. With 7 bases removed from V and 7 bases from J, the gap between germline ends came to 13 bases. The CDR3 loop reads CASTTIDSEAFF. CDR3 in DNA: TGTGCCAGCACCACCATAGATAGTGAAGCTTTCTTT.

This clone was observed at least ten times. The chain uses TRBV20-1 and TRBJ2-1; TRBD1 might be the D (5 bases). The CDR3 is made up of 16 amino acids. Per the germline V gene, CDR1 is DFQATT and CDR2 is SNEGSKA (reference sequence). Trimming shortened V by 2 bases and J by 3 bases, and 17 bases separated the two germline ends. CDR3 protein: CSARSWTNSYYNEQFF. CDR3 bases: TGCAGTGCTAGATCTTGGACAAACTCCTACTACAATGAGCAGTTCTTC.

In this sample, this clone turned up many times. The rearrangement uses TRBV6-1 and TRBJ1-3, with D perhaps TRBD1 (5 bases). The CDR3 sequence is 12 residues long. Germline CDR1 is MNHNS and CDR2 is SASEGT. Trimming took off 7 bases at V and 4 bases at J, with 8 bases between the two ends. The CDR3 region is CASISGGNTIYF. The CDR3 nucleotides read TGTGCCAGCATATCAGGGGGAAACACCATATATTTT.